This T cell receptor (beta chain) stems from a study of T-cell reconstitution after alpha-beta-depleted transplantation in children. Unique molecular identifiers were used in preparing the TCRbeta library. One entry per CDR3 protein, called by TCRdb with MiXCR from the PCR reads. This table has about 830,000 distinct CDR3 sequences, about 16% appearing once. This clonotype was counted between two and nine times. Antigen specificity is unknown. Deletions cut 4 bases from V and 0 bases from J, with 10 bases between. The CDR3 is made up of 14 amino acids. Findings and limits, study-wide: It was reported that alpha-beta T cells came from several hundred expanded graft clones (about two months after transplant). Surviving recipient cells, namely T cells and thymic progenitors, were the source of high day-60 TCRbeta diversity in some patients. Newly generated T cells supplied most T-cell counts and diversity one year post-transplant.

The sample in question was PBMCs, mostly from graft donor cells, obtained 360 days after TCRalphabeta/CD19-depleted stem cell transplant. The chain recombines TRBV12-3 or TRBV12-4 with TRBJ2-7, with D unresolved. This TCR was sampled from a male patient younger than 18 who had a stem cell transplant for acute lymphoblastic leukemia, so the T cells may come from the graft donor. CDR3 in DNA: TGTGCCAGCAGTTCACCCTACGGCTCCTACGAGCAGTACTTC. Protein product: CASSSPYGSYEQYF.